The 26 T cell receptor beta chains given below trace back to one sample, sequenced in a study of blood T cell repertoires in COVID-19. Here immunoSEQ multiplex PCR was the method, and the copy in TCRdb shows in-frame clones only, minus some. Of approximately 270,000 clones in the sample, about nine tenths were seen once. The sample comprised PBMCs or T cells enriched from blood (not recorded which). The receptors here all came from a man between 35 and 55 years old who had recovered from COVID-19.

The V call is TRBV5-5, the J call TRBJ1-6; possible D gene TRBD1, 6 bases. The V gene's germline CDR1 is SGHKS and CDR2 YYEKEE (reference sequence). The CDR3 has 15 residues. Between the trimmed V and J ends, which lost 1 base and 7 bases, there was a span of 12 bases. CDR3 DNA: TGTGCCAGCAGCTTGAGGTCAGGGGAGAATTCACCCCTCCACTTT. Translated, it gives CASSLRSGENSPLHF.

The chain combines TRBV12-3 or TRBV12-4 with TRBJ1-1; TRBD1 matches 9 bases. This CDR3 is built from 12 residues. V gave up 6 bases and J gave up 14 bases; unmatched junction bases: 10. The CDR3: CASSLSDRGQFF. DNA for the CDR3: TGTGCCAGCAGCCTCTCGGACAGGGGCCAGTTCTTT.

V usage is TRBV5-1 and J usage is TRBJ1-1; 8 nucleotides match TRBD1. From germline, CDR1 is SGHRS and CDR2 YFSETQ. The ends lost 4 bases at V and 1 base at J; junction bases unmatched: 3. The CDR3 extends over 14 amino acids. CDR3 nucleotides: TGCGCCAGCAGCGGCAGGGGGCCGAACACTGAAGCTTTCTTT. This translates into CASSGRGPNTEAFF.

This rearrangement joins TRBV19 to TRBJ2-5; maybe TRBD2 (6 bases). V was shortened by 5 bases and J by 4 bases, with 17 bases between the two germline ends. This CDR3 spans 15 amino acids. CDR1 and CDR2 (germline): LNHDA, SQIVND (reference sequence). This CDR3 reads CASSVWRGGIETQYF. DNA for the CDR3: TGTGCCAGTAGTGTTTGGCGGGGTGGGATAGAGACCCAGTACTTC.

V is TRBV30 and J is TRBJ1-1; possibly TRBD1 for D (5 bases). V lost 1 base and J lost 1, with 10 bases in between. The CDR3 totals 14 residues. CDR1 and CDR2 from the germline V gene are GTSNPN and SVGIG (reference sequence). CDR3 nucleotide sequence: TGTGCCTGGAGTGAGGGGACTGCGAACACTGAAGCTTTCTTT. Its translation: CAWSEGTANTEAFF.

As to this clone: A much larger clone is a single base away; this may be a read error. This chain joins TRBV7-9 and TRBJ1-1; no firm D call. CDR3 length: 13 amino acids. The germline V gene encodes CDR1 SEHNR and CDR2 FQNEAQ (reference sequence). With 3 bases removed from V and 1 base from J, the gap between germline ends came to 6 bases. The CDR3 bases are TGTGCCAGCAGCTTGGCAGGGAACACTGAAGCTTTCTTT. It encodes CASSLAGNTEAFF.

The V gene is TRBV2, the J gene TRBJ2-7, with unresolved D. Germline lookup yields CDR1 SNHLY and CDR2 FYNNEI. CDR3 length equals 14 residues. Trimming removed 3 bases at V and 2 bases at J, with 11 bases between. The CDR3 spells CASSDGVGAYEQYF. The CDR3 coding sequence is TGTGCCAGCAGTGACGGAGTGGGTGCCTACGAGCAGTACTTC.

The chain employs TRBV3-1 (or the pseudogene TRBV3-2) and TRBJ1-3; 7 bases match TRBD1. The CDR3 length is 15 residues. The V gene's germline CDR1 is LGHDT and CDR2 YNNKEL (reference sequence). After removal of 4 bases from V and 7 bases from J, the junction contained 10 bases not matched to a gene. CDR3 region: CASSPRNRGRNTIYF. The CDR3 DNA follows: TGTGCCAGCAGCCCCCGCAACAGGGGTCGGAACACCATATATTTT.

The chain carries TRBV9 and TRBJ2-3; 8 bases line up with TRBD2. This CDR3 has 15 residues. Trimming cost V 4 bases and J 5 bases; bases outside gene matches: 9. From germline, CDR1 is SGDLS and CDR2 YYNGEE. The CDR3 sequence is CASSSRVAGRDTQYF. DNA for the CDR3: TGTGCCAGCAGCTCTCGGGTAGCGGGGAGAGATACGCAGTATTTT.

The chain uses TRBV6-5 and TRBJ2-2; TRBD1 matches 12 bases. The germline CDR1 and CDR2 sequences are MNHEY and SVGAGI. This CDR3 is 15 amino acids long. J lost 6 bases, V lost 10 bases, and 9 bases had no gene match. The CDR3 DNA reads TGTGCCACGAATACGGGACAGGGGGCCGCCGGGGAGCTGTTTTTT. This gives the protein CATNTGQGAAGELFF.

The V and J genes are TRBV12-5 and TRBJ2-7; D is possibly TRBD1 (6 bases). Trimming removed 9 bases at V and 3 bases at J, with 15 bases between. The CDR3 spans 13 residues. CDR1 is LGHNT, CDR2 FRNRAP, per germline. In DNA form, the CDR3 reads TGTGCTAGCGCAAAAGGACAGAGCTACGAGCAGTACTTC. It translates to CASAKGQSYEQYF.

In this sample, this clone turned up a few times. The chain joins TRBV2 to TRBJ1-5; D is ambiguous. Germline CDR1 reads SNHLY; CDR2 reads FYNNEI. The CDR3 length is 14 residues. The V gene lost 1 base and the J gene lost 8 bases, with 12 bases spanning the gap. The CDR3 DNA reads TGTGCCAGCAGTGAAGTACGGAGCGACGAGCCCCAGCATTTT. This translates into CASSEVRSDEPQHF. Together with reference TRBV2 and TRBJ1-5, the CDR3 gives the full variable domain: EPEVTQTPSHQVTQMGQEVILRCVPISNHLYFYWYRQILGQKVEFLVSFYNNEISEKSEIFDDQFSVERPDGSNFTLKIRSTKLEDSAMYFCASSEVRSDEPQHFGDGTRLSIL.

J is TRBJ2-1 and V is TRBV18; the D is unclear. Trimming shortened V by 4 bases and J by 0 bases, and 10 bases separated the two germline ends. This CDR3 contains 15 residues. Germline CDR1 and CDR2: KGHSH and LQKENI. CDR3 bases: TGTGCCAGCTCACTGGTCGCGGACTCCTACAATGAGCAGTTCTTC. This sequence encodes CASSLVADSYNEQFF.

V gene TRBV5-6 combines with J gene TRBJ1-6; D is unresolved. V was clipped by 6 bases and J by 7 bases, with 8 bases between them. The CDR3 consists of 12 residues. Germline V lookup: CDR1 SGHDT, CDR2 YYEEEE. The CDR3 nucleotides read TGTGCCAGCACGGGGATGAATTCACCCCTCCACTTT. It translates to CASTGMNSPLHF.

This clone was picked up one time. This rearrangement joins TRBV11-2 to TRBJ1-5, with TRBD1 identical over 8 bases. The ends lost 1 base at V and 1 base at J; junction bases unmatched: 9. The germline V gene encodes CDR1 SGHAT and CDR2 FQNNGV. This CDR3 contains 18 residues. Written as DNA, the CDR3 is TGTGCCAGCAGCTTAGCTCTCGACAGGGGCGTGAGCAATCAGCCCCAGCATTTT. It yields the protein CASSLALDRGVSNQPQHF.

This chain connects TRBV6-5 to TRBJ1-6; 11 bases align to TRBD1. In germline, CDR1 is MNHEY, CDR2 SVGAGI. The CDR3 has 15 amino acids. With V trimmed by 6 bases and J by 15 bases, 13 bases remained unmatched. CDR3 loop: CASRSPGQGGSGLHF. The CDR3 region has the DNA TGTGCCAGCAGGTCACCGGGACAGGGGGGATCGGGCCTCCACTTT.

This rearrangement joins TRBV28 to TRBJ2-7; D remains ambiguous. Trimming cost V 2 bases and J 2 bases, with 10 bases left between them. Per the germline V gene, CDR1 is MDHEN and CDR2 is SYDVKM. This CDR3 is built from 14 residues. This CDR3 reads CASSLLPVTYEQYF. CDR3 coding DNA: TGTGCCAGCAGTTTACTACCGGTTACCTACGAGCAGTACTTC.

The J gene is TRBJ1-2, the V gene TRBV18, with TRBD1 as a possible D gene (6 bases). Germline lookup yields CDR1 KGHSH and CDR2 LQKENI. V was shortened by 5 bases and J by 7 bases, with 20 bases between the two germline ends. CDR3 length: 15 amino acids. The CDR3 sequence: CASSTSDSAPRGYTF. In DNA form, the CDR3 reads TGTGCCAGCTCAACCTCGGACAGCGCTCCTCGTGGCTACACCTTC.

The chain combines TRBV9 with TRBJ2-2, with TRBD2 matching over 14 bases. The V gene's germline CDR1 is SGDLS and CDR2 YYNGEE. CDR3 length: 19 amino acids. V lost 4 bases, J lost 6 bases, and 14 bases stayed unmatched. CDR3 protein: CASSSRGLAGEGGAGELFF. In DNA, the CDR3 is TGTGCCAGCAGCTCCCGGGGACTAGCGGGAGAGGGAGGGGCCGGGGAGCTGTTTTTT.

The genes are TRBV28 and TRBJ2-5; perhaps TRBD2 as D (5 bases). V shed 2 bases and J shed 2 bases, with 12 bases lying between them. CDR1 is MDHEN, CDR2 SYDVKM, per germline. This CDR3 spans 15 amino acids. The CDR3 region is CASSLVGAGQETQYF. CDR3 sequence (DNA): TGTGCCAGCAGTTTAGTGGGAGCCGGACAAGAGACCCAGTACTTC.

The chain couples TRBV19 to TRBJ1-2; D perhaps matches TRBD1 (5 bases). The germline gives CDR1 LNHDA, CDR2 SQIVND (reference sequence). This CDR3 contains 17 residues. Deletions cut 5 bases from V and 1 base from J, with 20 bases between. CDR3 residues: CASSVSGPAMRNYGYTF. DNA for the CDR3: TGTGCCAGTAGTGTCTCAGGGCCTGCTATGCGTAACTATGGCTACACCTTC.

The chain couples TRBV5-5 to TRBJ1-1; tentative D call: TRBD1 (6 bases). V lost 0 bases to trimming and J lost 3 bases, with 15 bases between them. CDR1 and CDR2 (germline): SGHKS, YYEKEE (reference sequence). The CDR3 extends over 16 amino acids. The CDR3 bases are TGTGCCAGCAGCTTGGACACAGGGCTGGGGGACACTGAAGCTTTCTTT. Its protein is CASSLDTGLGDTEAFF.

The chain carries TRBV7-8 and TRBJ1-4, with TRBD1 as a possible D gene (5 bases). The CDR3 spans 13 residues. Germline CDR1 is SGHVS and CDR2 is FQNEAQ. Trimming pared 8 bases from V and 5 bases from J, leaving 12 bases between. The CDR3 sequence: CASSRGRNEKLFF. The CDR3 coding sequence is TGTGCCAGCTCGCGGGGGAGAAATGAAAAACTGTTTTTT.

The chain is built from TRBV4-3 and TRBJ2-7; 10 bases are shared with TRBD1. The CDR3 totals 15 residues. Germline V gene data show CDR1 as LGHNA and CDR2 as YSLEER. V gave up 4 bases and J gave up 4 bases; unmatched junction bases: 7. Here the CDR3 reads CASSPGTGVRYEQYF. The CDR3 DNA sequence: TGCGCCAGCAGCCCCGGGACAGGGGTTCGATACGAGCAGTACTTC.

The chain joins TRBV6-5 to TRBJ2-5, with 7 nucleotides matching TRBD1. Germline loops: CDR1 MNHEY, CDR2 SVGAGI. The trim removed 5 bases at V and 5 bases at J, leaving 8 bases unmatched. The CDR3 totals 14 residues. CDR3 residues: CASSLTGARETQYF. In DNA form, the CDR3 reads TGTGCCAGCAGTCTAACAGGGGCCCGGGAGACCCAGTACTTC.

This chain uses TRBV27 with TRBJ2-1, with a possible D match to TRBD2 (7 bases). Germline CDR1 reads MNHEY; CDR2 reads SMNVEV (reference sequence). V lost 7 bases to trimming and J lost 0 bases, with 13 bases between them. The CDR3 is made up of 15 amino acids. The CDR3 coding sequence is TGTGCCAGCATTGCGGGGGCCAGCTCCTACAATGAGCAGTTCTTC. Amino acids: CASIAGASSYNEQFF.